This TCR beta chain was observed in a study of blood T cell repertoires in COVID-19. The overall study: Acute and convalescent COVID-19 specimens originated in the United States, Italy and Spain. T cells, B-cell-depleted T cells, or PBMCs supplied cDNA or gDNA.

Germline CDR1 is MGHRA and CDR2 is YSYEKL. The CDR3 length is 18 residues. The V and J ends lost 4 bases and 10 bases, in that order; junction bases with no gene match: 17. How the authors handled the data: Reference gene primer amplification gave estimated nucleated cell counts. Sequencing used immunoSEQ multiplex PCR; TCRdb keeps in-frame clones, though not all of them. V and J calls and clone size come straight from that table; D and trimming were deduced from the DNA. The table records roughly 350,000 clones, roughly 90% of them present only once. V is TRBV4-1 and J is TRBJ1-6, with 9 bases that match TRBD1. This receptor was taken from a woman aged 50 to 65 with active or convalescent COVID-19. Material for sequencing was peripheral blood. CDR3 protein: CASSLLLPGTGFFSPLHF. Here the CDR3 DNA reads TGCGCCAGCAGCCTTTTACTTCCCGGGACAGGGTTTTTCTCACCCCTCCACTTT.